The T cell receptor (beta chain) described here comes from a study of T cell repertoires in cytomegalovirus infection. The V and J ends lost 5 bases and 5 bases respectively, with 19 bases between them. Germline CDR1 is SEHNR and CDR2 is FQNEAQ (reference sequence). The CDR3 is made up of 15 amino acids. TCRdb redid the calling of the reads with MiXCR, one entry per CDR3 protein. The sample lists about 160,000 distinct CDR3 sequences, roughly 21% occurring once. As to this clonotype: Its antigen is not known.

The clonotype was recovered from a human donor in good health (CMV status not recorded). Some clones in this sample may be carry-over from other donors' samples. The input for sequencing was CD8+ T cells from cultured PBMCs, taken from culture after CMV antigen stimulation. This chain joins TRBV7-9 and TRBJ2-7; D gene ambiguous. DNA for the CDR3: TGTGCCAGCAGCCTTTCAGAGATCTCCTACGACGAGCAGTACTTC. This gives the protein CASSLSEISYDEQYF.